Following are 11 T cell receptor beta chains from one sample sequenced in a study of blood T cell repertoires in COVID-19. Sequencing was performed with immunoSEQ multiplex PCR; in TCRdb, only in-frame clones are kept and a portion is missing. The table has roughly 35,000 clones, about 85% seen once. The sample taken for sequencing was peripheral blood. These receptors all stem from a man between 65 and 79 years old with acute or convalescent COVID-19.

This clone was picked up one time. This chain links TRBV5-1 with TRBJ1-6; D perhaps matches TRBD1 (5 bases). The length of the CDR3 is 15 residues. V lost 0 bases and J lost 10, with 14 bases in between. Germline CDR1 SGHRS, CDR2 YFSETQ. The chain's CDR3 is CASSLGTGPASPLHF. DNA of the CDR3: TGCGCCAGCAGCTTGGGTACAGGACCCGCGTCACCCCTCCACTTT.

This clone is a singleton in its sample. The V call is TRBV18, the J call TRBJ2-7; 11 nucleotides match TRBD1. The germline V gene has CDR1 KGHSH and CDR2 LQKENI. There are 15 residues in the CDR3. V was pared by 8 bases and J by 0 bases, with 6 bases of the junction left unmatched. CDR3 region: CASQRTGGASYEQYF. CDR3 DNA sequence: TGTGCCAGCCAGCGGACAGGGGGCGCCTCCTACGAGCAGTACTTC.

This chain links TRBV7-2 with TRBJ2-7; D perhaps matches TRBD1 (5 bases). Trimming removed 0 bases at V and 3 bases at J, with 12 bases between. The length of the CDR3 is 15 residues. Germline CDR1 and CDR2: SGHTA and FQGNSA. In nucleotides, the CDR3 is TGTGCCAGCAGCTTAGCGGCACAGGAGTTCTACGAGCAGTACTTC. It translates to CASSLAAQEFYEQYF.

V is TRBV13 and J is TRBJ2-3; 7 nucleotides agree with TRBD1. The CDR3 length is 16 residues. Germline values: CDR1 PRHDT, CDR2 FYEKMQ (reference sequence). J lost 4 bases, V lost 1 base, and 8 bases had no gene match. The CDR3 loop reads CASSLDQGDFSDTQYF. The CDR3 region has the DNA TGTGCCAGCAGCTTAGATCAGGGGGATTTTTCAGATACGCAGTATTTT.

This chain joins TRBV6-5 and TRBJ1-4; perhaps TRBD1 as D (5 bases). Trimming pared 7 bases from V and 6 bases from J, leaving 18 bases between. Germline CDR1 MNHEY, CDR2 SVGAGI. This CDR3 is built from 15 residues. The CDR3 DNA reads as TGTGCCAGCACCGGATCTTTTGGAGGGGATGAAAAACTGTTTTTT. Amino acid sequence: CASTGSFGGDEKLFF.

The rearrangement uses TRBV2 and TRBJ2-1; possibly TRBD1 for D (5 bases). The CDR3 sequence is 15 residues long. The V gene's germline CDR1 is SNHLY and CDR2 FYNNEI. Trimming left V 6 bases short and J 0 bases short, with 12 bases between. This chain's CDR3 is CASSPDRASYNEQFF. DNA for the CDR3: TGTGCCAGCAGCCCCGACAGAGCCTCCTACAATGAGCAGTTCTTC.

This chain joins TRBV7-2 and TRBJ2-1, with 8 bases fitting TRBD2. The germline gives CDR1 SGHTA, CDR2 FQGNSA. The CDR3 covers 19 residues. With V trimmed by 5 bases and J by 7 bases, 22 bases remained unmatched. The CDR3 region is CASSTHGLTSGLGGNEQFF. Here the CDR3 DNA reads TGTGCCAGCAGCACCCATGGGCTTACTAGCGGACTCGGGGGGAATGAGCAGTTCTTC.

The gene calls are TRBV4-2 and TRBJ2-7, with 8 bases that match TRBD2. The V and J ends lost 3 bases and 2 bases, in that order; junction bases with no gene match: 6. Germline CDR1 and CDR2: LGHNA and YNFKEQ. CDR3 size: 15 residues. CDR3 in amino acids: CASSHREGTTYEQYF. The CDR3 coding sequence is TGTGCCAGCAGCCACCGGGAGGGGACGACCTACGAGCAGTACTTC.

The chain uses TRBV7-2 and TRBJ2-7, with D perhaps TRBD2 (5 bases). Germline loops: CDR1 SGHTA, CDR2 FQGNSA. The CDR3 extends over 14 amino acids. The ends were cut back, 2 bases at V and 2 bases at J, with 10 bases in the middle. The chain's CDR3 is CASSLRTGTYEQYF. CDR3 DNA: TGTGCCAGCAGCTTACGGACGGGAACCTACGAGCAGTACTTC.

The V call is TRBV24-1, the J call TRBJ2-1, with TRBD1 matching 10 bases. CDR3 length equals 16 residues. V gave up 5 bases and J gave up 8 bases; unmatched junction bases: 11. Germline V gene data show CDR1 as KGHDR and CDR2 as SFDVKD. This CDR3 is CATSGDGTGDQDEQFF. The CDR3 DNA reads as TGTGCCACCAGTGGCGACGGGACAGGGGATCAGGATGAGCAGTTCTTC.

The CDR3 protein is CASSPRVAGGSDQYF. CDR3 in DNA: TGCGCCAGCAGCCCCCGGGTAGCGGGAGGCTCGGATCAGTACTTC. The V gene is TRBV5-1, the J gene TRBJ2-7; 10 bases are shared with TRBD2. CDR3 length equals 15 residues. V trimming: 4 bases; J trimming: 10 bases; junction bases outside the gene matches: 14. Germline values: CDR1 SGHRS, CDR2 YFSETQ.